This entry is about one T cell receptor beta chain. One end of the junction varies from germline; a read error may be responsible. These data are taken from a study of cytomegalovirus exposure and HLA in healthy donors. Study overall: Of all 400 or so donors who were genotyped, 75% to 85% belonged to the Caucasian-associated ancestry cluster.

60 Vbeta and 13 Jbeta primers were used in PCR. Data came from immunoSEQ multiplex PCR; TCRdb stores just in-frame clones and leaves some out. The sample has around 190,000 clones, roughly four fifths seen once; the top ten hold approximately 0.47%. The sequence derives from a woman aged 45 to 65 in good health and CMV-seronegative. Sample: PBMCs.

CDR3 residues: CASREGTGGKYEQYF. The CDR3 DNA follows: TGTGCCAGCAGAGAAGGGACAGGGGGCAAGTACGAGCAGTACTTC. The chain has TRBV6-1 and TRBJ2-7, with 12 bases lining up with TRBD1. The CDR3 contains 15 residues. CDR1 and CDR2 from the germline V gene are MNHNS and SASEGT.